A single TCR beta chain is shown here with its context. This entry is derived from a study of control samples from healthy donors and cancer patients. Repertoires were generated with immunoSEQ multiplex PCR, while TCRdb's copy carries only in-frame clones and drops some. This table has tens of thousands of clones, 85% to 90% appearing once. Sequencing was performed on blood. The source of this sequence is a woman aged 55-70 years in good health.

For the CDR3, the DNA is TGTGCCACCAGTGACCCCCTCCGGGCGGTCACCATTAGTGAAGCTTTCTTT. Translated: CATSDPLRAVTISEAFF. This chain uses TRBV24-1 with TRBJ1-1; unclear D gene. CDR3 size: 17 residues. Germline V gene sequence: CDR1 KGHDR, CDR2 SFDVKD. Between the trimmed V and J ends, which lost 4 bases and 7 bases, there was a span of 24 bases.